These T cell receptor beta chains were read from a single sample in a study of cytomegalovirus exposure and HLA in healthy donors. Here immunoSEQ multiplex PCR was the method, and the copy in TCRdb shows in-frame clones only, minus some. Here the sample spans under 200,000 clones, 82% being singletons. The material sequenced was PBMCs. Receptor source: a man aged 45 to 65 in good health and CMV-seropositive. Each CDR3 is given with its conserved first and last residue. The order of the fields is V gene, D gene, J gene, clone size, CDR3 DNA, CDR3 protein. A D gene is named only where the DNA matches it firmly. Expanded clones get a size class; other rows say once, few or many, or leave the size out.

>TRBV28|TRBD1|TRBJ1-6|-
TGTGCCGCTTACAGGGGCCCTAATTCACCCCTCCACTTT
CAAYRGPNSPLHF
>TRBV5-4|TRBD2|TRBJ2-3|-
TGTGCCAGCAGCACTAGGGGAGGGCTAGGCACAGATACGCAGTATTTT
CASSTRGGLGTDTQYF
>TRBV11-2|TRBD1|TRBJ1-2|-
TGTGCCAGCAGCTTAGATTCAGGGGGCGCCTATGGCTACACCTTC
CASSLDSGGAYGYTF
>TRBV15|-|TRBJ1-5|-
TGTGCCACCAGCAGGGTAAGCGGTCAGCCCCAGCATTTT
CATSRVSGQPQHF
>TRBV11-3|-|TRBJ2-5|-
TGTGCCAGCAGCTTTAGAAACCAAGAGACCCAGTACTTC
CASSFRNQETQYF
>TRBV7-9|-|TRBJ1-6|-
TGTGCCAGCAGCCTGACAGTTCCAAATTCACCCCTCCACTTT
CASSLTVPNSPLHF
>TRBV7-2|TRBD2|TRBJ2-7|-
TGTGCCAGCAGCTTAAGTCTAGCGGGGAACTACGAGCAGTACTTC
CASSLSLAGNYEQYF
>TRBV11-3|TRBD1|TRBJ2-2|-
TGTGCCAGCAGCCCGGGACAGACCGGGGAGCTGTTTTTT
CASSPGQTGELFF
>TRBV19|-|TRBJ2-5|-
TGTGCCAGTAGCTTCAGGGTTGAAGAGACCCAGTACTTC
CASSFRVEETQYF
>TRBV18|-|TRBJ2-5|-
TGTGCCAGCTCTCCTCGAGGGCGCGAGACCCAGTACTTC
CASSPRGRETQYF
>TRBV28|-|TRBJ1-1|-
TGTGCCAGCAGTACCCCGGGTCTCGAAGCTTTCTTT
CASSTPGLEAFF
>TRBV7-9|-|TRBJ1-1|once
TGTGCCAGCAGCTTAACGGGAAGGGACACTGAAGCTTTCTTT
CASSLTGRDTEAFF
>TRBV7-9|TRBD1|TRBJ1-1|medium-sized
TGTGCCAGCAGCTCGGGGACAGTTATGAACACTGAAGCTTTCTTT
CASSSGTVMNTEAFF
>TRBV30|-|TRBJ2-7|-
TGTGCCTGGAGTCCTTACTCCTACGAGCAGTACTTC
CAWSPYSYEQYF
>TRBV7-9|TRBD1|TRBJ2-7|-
TGTGCCAGCAGTTATCGACAGGGGGCGTCCTACGAGCAGTACTTC
CASSYRQGASYEQYF
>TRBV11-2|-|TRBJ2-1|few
TGTGCCAGCAGCTCCCAGGGTTTTTACAATGAGCAGTTCTTC
CASSSQGFYNEQFF
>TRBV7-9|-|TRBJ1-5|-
TGTGCCAGCAGCCTCTCCGGGCAGGGGAATCAGCCCCAGCATTTT
CASSLSGQGNQPQHF
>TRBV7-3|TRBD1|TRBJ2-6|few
TGTGCCAGCAGCGCTGACAGGGCTGGGGCCAACGTCCTGACTTTC
CASSADRAGANVLTF
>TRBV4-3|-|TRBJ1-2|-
TGCGCCAGCAGCCAAGAAACAGGAGCCCCCTATGGCTACACCTTC
CASSQETGAPYGYTF
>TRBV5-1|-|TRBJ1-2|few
TGCGCCAGCAGCCCAGCCGATTATGGGAGCTATGGCTACACCTTC
CASSPADYGSYGYTF
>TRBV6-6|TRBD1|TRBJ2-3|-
TGTGCCAGCAGACCGAGGACAGGGTCGGCGACAGATACGCAGTATTTT
CASRPRTGSATDTQYF
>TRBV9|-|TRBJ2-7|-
TGTGCCAGCAGCGTCTATGAAACGGCCTACGAGCAGTACTTC
CASSVYETAYEQYF
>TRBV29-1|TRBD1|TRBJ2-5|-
TGCAGCGCCCATCCGGGACAGGGGGCGGCTCACCAAGAGACCCAGTACTTC
CSAHPGQGAAHQETQYF
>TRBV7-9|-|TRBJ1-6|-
TGTGCCAGCAGCGGAGGACAGCTTAATTCACCCCTCCACTTT
CASSGGQLNSPLHF
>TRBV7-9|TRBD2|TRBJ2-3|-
TGTGCCAGCAGCCAAGGGAAACAGGGACTAGGCACAGATACGCAGTATTTT
CASSQGKQGLGTDTQYF
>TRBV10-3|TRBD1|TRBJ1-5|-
TGTGCCACGGGGACAGCTGGCAGCAATCAGCCCCAGCATTTT
CATGTAGSNQPQHF
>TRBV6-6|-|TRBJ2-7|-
TGTGCCAGCAGTGTGACAGGTTTCGAGCAGTACTTC
CASSVTGFEQYF
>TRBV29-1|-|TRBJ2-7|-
TGCAGCGTTGAAGATGAGGACCGACATCTAAGCGGGTACTTC
CSVEDEDRHLSGYF
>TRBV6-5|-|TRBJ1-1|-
TGTGCCAGCAGTAACAGGGTGAACACTGAAGCTTTCTTT
CASSNRVNTEAFF
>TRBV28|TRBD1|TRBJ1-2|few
TGTGCCAGCAGTTTAAACCCAGGGGGCGGCTATGGCTACACCTTC
CASSLNPGGGYGYTF
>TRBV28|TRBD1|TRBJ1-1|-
TGTGCCAGCAGTTCACCGGGACAGAGGTTGAACACTGAAGCTTTCTTT
CASSSPGQRLNTEAFF
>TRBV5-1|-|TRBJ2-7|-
TGCGCCAGCAGCCACGGACAATACTACGAGCAGTACTTC
CASSHGQYYEQYF
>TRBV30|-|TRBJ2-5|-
TGTGCCTGGAGACGTGTGGGGGGGCGGAAAGAGACCCAGTACTTC
CAWRRVGGRKETQYF
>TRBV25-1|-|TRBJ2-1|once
TGTGCCAGCAGTGACAGGGGTGCGGGAGAGGGGGGCAATGAGCAGTTCTTC
CASSDRGAGEGGNEQFF
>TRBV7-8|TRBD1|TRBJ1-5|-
TGTGCCAGCAGTACAGGGGGGGGTACGAGCAATCAGCCCCAGCATTTT
CASSTGGGTSNQPQHF
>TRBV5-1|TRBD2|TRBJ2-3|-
TGCGCCAGCAGCTTCCTTTTCCGGGGGGGCACAGATACGCAGTATTTT
CASSFLFRGGTDTQYF
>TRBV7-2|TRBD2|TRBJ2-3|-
TGTGCCAGCAGTCCGGGACTAGTTGCAGATACGCAGTATTTT
CASSPGLVADTQYF
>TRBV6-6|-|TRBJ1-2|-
TGTGCCAGCAGTACAGGGTTAAACTATGGCTACACCTTC
CASSTGLNYGYTF
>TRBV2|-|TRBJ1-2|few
TGTGCCAGCAGTTATTCAAGGGACATGTATGGCTACACCTTC
CASSYSRDMYGYTF
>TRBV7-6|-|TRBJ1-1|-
TGTGCCAGCAGCTTAGGTGACTACACTGAAGCTTTCTTT
CASSLGDYTEAFF
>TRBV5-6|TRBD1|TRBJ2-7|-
TGTGCCAGCAGCTCCCTGGAGGACAGGAACGAGCAGTACTTC
CASSSLEDRNEQYF
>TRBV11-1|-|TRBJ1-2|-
TGTGCCAGCAGCTTAACGAGGGGGGGATATGGCTACACCTTC
CASSLTRGGYGYTF
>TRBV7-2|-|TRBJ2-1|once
TGTGCCAGCAGTCCAACATCGAATGAGCAGTTCTTC
CASSPTSNEQFF